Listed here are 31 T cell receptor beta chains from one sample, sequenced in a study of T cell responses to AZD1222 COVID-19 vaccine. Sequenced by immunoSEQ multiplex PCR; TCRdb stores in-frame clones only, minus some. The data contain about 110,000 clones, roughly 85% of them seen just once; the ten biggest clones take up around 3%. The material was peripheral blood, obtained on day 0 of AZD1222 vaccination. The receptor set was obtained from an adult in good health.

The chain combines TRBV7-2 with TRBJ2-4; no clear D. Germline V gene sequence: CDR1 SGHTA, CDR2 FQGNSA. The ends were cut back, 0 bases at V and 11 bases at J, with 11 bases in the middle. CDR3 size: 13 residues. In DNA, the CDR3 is TGTGCCAGCAGCTTAGCCTTTTCTGACCTTCAGTACTTC. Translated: CASSLAFSDLQYF.

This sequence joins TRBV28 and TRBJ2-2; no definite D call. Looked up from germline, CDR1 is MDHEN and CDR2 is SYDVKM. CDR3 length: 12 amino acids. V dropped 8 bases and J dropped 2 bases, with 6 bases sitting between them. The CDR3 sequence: CASSSNTGELFF. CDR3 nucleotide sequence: TGTGCCAGCTCCAGTAACACCGGGGAGCTGTTTTTT.

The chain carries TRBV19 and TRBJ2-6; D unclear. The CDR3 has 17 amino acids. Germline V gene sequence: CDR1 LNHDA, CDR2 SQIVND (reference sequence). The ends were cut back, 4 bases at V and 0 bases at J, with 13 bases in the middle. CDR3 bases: TGTGCCAGTAGTAACTTAATGAGCTACTCTGGGGCCAACGTCCTGACTTTC. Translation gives CASSNLMSYSGANVLTF.

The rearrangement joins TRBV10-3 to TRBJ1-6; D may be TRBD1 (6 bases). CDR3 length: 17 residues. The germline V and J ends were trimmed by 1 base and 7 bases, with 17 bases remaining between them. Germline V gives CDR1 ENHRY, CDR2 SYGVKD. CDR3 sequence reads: CAISEYTPGQANSPLHF. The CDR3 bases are TGTGCCATCAGTGAGTACACCCCGGGACAAGCGAATTCACCCCTCCACTTT.

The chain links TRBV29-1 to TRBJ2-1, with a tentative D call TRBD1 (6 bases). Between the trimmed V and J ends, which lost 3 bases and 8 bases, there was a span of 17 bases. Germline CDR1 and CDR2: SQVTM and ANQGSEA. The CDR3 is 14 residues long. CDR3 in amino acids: CSVDTEPGVDEQFF. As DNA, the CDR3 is TGCAGCGTTGATACCGAACCAGGGGTCGATGAGCAGTTCTTC.

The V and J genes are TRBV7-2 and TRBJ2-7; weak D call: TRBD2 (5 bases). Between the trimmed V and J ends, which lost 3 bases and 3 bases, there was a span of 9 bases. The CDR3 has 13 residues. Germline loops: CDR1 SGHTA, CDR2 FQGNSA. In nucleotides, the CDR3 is TGTGCCAGCAGCTTTACTAGTTACTACGAGCAGTACTTC. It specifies CASSFTSYYEQYF.

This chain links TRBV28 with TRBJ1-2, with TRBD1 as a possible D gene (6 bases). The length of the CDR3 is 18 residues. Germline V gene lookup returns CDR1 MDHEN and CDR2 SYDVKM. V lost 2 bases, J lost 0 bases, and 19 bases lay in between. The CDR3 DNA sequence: TGTGCCAGCAGTTTACCCCTCCGACAGGAGAAAGCTAACTATGGCTACACCTTC. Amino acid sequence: CASSLPLRQEKANYGYTF.

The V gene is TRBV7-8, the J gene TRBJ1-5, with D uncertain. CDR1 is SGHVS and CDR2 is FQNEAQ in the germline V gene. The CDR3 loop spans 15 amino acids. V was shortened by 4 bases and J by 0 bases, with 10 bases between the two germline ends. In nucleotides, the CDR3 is TGTGCCAGCAGCTCCCTGATTATTAGCAATCAGCCCCAGCATTTT. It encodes CASSSLIISNQPQHF. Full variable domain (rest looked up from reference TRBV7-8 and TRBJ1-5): GAGVSQSPRYKVAKRGQDVALRCDPISGHVSLFWYQQALGQGPEFLTYFQNEAQLDKSGLPSDRFFAERPEGSVSTLKIQRTQQEDSAVYLCASSSLIISNQPQHFGDGTRLSIL.

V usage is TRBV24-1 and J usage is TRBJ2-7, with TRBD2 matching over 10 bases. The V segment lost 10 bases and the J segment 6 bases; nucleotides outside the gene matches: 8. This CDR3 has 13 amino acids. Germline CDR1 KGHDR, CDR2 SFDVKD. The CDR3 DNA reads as TGTGCCACGTCTCTAGCGGGGGCCGGCGAGCAGTACTTC. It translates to CATSLAGAGEQYF.

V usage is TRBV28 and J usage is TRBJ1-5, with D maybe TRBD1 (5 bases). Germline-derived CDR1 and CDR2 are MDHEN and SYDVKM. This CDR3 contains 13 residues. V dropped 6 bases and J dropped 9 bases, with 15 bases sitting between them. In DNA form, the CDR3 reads TGTGCCAGCAGACCCACACAGGTCAGGCCCCAGCATTTT. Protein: CASRPTQVRPQHF.

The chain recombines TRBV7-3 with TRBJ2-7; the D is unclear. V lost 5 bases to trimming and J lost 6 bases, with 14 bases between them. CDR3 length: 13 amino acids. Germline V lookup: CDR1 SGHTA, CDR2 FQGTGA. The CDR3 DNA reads TGTGCCAGCAGCGCACATAACGGTGGCGAGCAGTACTTC. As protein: CASSAHNGGEQYF. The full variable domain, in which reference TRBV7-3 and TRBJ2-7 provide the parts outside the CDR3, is GAGVSQTPSNKVTEKGKYVELRCDPISGHTALYWYRQSLGQGPEFLIYFQGTGAADDSGLPNDRFFAVRPEGSVSTLKIQRTERGDSAVYLCASSAHNGGEQYFGPGTRLTVT.

CDR3 bases: TGTGCCAGTAGGGCAGGGGGACAGGGGTACACAGATACGCAGTATTTT. Translated: CASRAGGQGYTDTQYF. This sequence joins TRBV19 and TRBJ2-3; the match to TRBD1 covers 10 bases. V lost 6 bases and J lost 2; bases outside the gene matches: 8. This CDR3 comprises 16 residues. Germline V CDR1 and CDR2: LNHDA, SQIVND (reference sequence).

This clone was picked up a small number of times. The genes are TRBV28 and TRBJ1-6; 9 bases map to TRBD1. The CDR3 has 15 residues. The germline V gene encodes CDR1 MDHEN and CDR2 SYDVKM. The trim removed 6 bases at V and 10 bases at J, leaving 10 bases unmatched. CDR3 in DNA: TGTGCCAGCAGCCCCGGGACAGGGTATTCATCACCCCTCCACTTT. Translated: CASSPGTGYSSPLHF. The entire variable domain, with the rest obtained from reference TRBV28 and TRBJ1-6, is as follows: DVKVTQSSRYLVKRTGEKVFLECVQDMDHENMFWYRQDPGLGLRLIYFSYDVKMKEKGDIPEGYSVSREKKERFSLILESASTNQTSMYLCASSPGTGYSSPLHFGNGTRLTVT.

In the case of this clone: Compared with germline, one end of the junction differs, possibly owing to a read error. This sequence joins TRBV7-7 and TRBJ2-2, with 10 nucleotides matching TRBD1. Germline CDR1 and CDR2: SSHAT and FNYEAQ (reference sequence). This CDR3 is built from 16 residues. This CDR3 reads CASSSGTGDRAGELFF. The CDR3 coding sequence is TGTGCTAGCAGCTCTGGGACAGGGGATCGCGCCGGGGAGCTGTTTTTT.

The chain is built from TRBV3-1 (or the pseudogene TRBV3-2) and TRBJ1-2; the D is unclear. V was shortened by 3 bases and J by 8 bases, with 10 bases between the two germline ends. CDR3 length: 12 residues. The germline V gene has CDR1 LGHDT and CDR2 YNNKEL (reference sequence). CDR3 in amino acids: CASSHNGEGYTF. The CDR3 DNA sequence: TGTGCCAGCAGCCACAACGGGGAAGGCTACACCTTC.

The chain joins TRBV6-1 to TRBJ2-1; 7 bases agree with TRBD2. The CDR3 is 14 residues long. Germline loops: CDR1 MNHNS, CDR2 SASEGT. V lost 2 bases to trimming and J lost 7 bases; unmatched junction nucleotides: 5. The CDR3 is CASSENGRRNEQFF. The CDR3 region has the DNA TGTGCCAGCAGTGAAAACGGGAGGCGGAATGAGCAGTTCTTC.

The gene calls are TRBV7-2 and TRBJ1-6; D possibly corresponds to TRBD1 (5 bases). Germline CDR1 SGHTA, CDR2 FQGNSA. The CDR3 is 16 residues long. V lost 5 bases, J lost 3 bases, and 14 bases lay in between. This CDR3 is CASSPSGPNYNSPLHF. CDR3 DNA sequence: TGTGCCAGCAGCCCATCGGGGCCAAACTATAATTCACCCCTCCACTTT.

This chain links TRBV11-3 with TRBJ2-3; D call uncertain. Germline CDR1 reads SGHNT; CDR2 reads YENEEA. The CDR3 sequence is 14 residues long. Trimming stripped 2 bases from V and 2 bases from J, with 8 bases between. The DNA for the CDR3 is TGTGCCAGCAGCTTACGGTCTGCCACAGATACGCAGTATTTT. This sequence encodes CASSLRSATDTQYF.

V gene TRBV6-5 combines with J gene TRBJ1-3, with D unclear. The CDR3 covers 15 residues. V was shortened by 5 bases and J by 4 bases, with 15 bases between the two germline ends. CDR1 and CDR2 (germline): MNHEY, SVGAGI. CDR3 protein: CASSRNTDAGNTIYF. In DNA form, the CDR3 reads TGTGCCAGCAGTCGAAACACTGACGCGGGAAACACCATATATTTT.

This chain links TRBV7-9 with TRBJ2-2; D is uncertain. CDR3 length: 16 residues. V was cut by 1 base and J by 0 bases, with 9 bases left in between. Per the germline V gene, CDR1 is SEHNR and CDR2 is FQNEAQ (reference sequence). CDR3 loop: CASSLVGGSNTGELFF. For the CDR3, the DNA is TGTGCCAGCAGCTTAGTGGGCGGATCGAACACCGGGGAGCTGTTTTTT. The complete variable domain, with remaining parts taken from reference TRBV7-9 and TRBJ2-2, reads DTGVSQNPRHKITKRGQNVTFRCDPISEHNRLYWYRQTLGQGPEFLTYFQNEAQLEKSRLLSDRFSAERPKGSFSTLEIQRTEQGDSAMYLCASSLVGGSNTGELFFGEGSRLTVL.

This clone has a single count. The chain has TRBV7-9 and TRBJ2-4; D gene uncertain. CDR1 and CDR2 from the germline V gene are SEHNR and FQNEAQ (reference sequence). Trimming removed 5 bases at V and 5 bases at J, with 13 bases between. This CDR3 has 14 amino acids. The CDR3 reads CASSPNSPENIQYF. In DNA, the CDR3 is TGTGCCAGCAGCCCAAACAGTCCCGAAAACATTCAGTACTTC. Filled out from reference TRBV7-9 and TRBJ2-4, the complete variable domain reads DTGVSQNPRHKITKRGQNVTFRCDPISEHNRLYWYRQTLGQGPEFLTYFQNEAQLEKSRLLSDRFSAERPKGSFSTLEIQRTEQGDSAMYLCASSPNSPENIQYFGAGTRLSVL.

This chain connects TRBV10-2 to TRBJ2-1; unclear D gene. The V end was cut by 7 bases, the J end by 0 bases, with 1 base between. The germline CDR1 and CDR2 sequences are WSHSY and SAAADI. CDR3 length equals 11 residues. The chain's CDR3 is CASTSYNEQFF. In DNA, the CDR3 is TGCGCCAGCACCTCCTACAATGAGCAGTTCTTC.

The DNA of the CDR3 is TGTGCCATCAGTGAGTCCTGGACAGGGGAGCGAAATGAGCAGTTCTTC. Its translation: CAISESWTGERNEQFF. The genes are TRBV10-3 and TRBJ2-1, with 9 bases matching TRBD1. From germline, CDR1 is ENHRY and CDR2 SYGVKD. J lost 7 bases, V lost 0 bases, and 7 bases had no gene match. The CDR3 totals 16 residues.

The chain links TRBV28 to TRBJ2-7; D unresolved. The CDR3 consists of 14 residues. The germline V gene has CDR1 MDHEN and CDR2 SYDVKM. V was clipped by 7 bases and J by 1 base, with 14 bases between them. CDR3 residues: CASKRAFVSYEQYF. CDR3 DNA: TGTGCCAGCAAAAGGGCATTCGTATCCTACGAGCAGTACTTC. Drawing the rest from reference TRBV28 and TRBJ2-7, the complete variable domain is DVKVTQSSRYLVKRTGEKVFLECVQDMDHENMFWYRQDPGLGLRLIYFSYDVKMKEKGDIPEGYSVSREKKERFSLILESASTNQTSMYLCASKRAFVSYEQYFGPGTRLTVT.

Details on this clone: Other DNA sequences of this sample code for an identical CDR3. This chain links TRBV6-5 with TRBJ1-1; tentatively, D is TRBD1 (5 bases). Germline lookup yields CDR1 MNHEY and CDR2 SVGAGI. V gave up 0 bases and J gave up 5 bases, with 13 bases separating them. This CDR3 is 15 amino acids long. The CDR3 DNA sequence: TGTGCCAGCAGTTACTCGAGGGGTATTAGGACTGAAGCTTTCTTT. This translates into CASSYSRGIRTEAFF.

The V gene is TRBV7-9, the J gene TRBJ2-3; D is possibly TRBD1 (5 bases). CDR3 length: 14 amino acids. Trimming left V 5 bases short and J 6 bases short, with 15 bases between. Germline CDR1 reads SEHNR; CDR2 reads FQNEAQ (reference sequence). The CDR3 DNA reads TGTGCCAGCAGCCAGGGCCATTCGGGCGATACGCAGTATTTT. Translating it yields CASSQGHSGDTQYF. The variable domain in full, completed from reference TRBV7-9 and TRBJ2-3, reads DTGVSQNPRHKITKRGQNVTFRCDPISEHNRLYWYRQTLGQGPEFLTYFQNEAQLEKSRLLSDRFSAERPKGSFSTLEIQRTEQGDSAMYLCASSQGHSGDTQYFGPGTRLTVL.

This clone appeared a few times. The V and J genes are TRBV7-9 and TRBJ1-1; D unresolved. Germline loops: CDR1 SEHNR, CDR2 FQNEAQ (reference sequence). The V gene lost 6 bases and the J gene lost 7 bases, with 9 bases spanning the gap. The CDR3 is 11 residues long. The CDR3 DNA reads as TGTGCCAGCAGGGGGTGGGGTGAAGCTTTCTTT. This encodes CASRGWGEAFF.

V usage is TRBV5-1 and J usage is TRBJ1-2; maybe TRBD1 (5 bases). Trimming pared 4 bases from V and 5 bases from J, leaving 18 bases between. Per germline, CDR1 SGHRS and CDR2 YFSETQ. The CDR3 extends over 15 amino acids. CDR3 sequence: CASSGEGTAQYGYTF. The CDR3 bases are TGCGCCAGCAGCGGGGAGGGGACGGCCCAATATGGCTACACCTTC.

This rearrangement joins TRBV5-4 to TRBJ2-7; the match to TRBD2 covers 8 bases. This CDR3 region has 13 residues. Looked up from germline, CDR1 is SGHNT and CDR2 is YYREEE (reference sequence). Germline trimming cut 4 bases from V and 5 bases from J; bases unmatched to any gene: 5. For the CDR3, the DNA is TGTGCCAGCAGCGGAGGACTAGCCAACGAGCAGTACTTC. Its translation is CASSGGLANEQYF. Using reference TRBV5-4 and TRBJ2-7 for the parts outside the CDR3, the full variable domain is ETGVTQSPTHLIKTRGQQVTLRCSSQSGHNTVSWYQQALGQGPQFIFQYYREEENGRGNFPPRFSGLQFPNYSSELNVNALELDDSALYLCASSGGLANEQYFGPGTRLTVT.

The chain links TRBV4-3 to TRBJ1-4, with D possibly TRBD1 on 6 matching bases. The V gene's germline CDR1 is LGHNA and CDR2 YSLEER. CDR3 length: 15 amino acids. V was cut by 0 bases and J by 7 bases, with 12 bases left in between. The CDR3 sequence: CASSQEGAAGEKLFF. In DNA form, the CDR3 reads TGCGCCAGCAGCCAAGAGGGGGCGGCAGGTGAAAAACTGTTTTTT.

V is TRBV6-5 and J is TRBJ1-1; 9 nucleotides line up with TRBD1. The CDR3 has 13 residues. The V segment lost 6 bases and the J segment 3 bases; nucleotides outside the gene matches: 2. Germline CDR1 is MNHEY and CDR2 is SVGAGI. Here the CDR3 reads CASRGQGDTEAFF. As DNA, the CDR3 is TGTGCCAGCAGGGGACAGGGTGACACTGAAGCTTTCTTT.